This entry lists 17 T cell receptor beta chains sequenced from one sample in a study of cytomegalovirus exposure and HLA in healthy donors. The PCR used 60 Vbeta and 13 Jbeta primers. The protocol was immunoSEQ multiplex PCR, while the TCRdb copy is restricted to in-frame clones and leaves out a portion. This sample has more than 100,000 clones, with 79% found just once. Sequences were obtained from PBMCs. The receptors come from a man aged 45-65 years in good health and CMV-seropositive.

The gene calls are TRBV6-6 and TRBJ1-6, with D perhaps matching TRBD1 (5 bases). Trimming stripped 5 bases from V and 7 bases from J, with 15 bases between. The CDR3 has 15 residues. The germline V gene has CDR1 MNHNY and CDR2 SVGAGI (reference sequence). The CDR3 is CASSPSGGRNSPLHF. The DNA for the CDR3 is TGTGCCAGCAGTCCTTCCGGGGGTCGGAATTCACCCCTCCACTTT.

The chain couples TRBV11-2 to TRBJ2-1; 14 nucleotides match TRBD2. CDR1 and CDR2 from the germline V gene are SGHAT and FQNNGV. V trimming: 4 bases; J trimming: 6 bases; junction bases outside the gene matches: 5. The CDR3 consists of 16 residues. In nucleotides, the CDR3 is TGTGCCAGCAGCTATCCGGGACTAGCGGGAGTCAATGAGCAGTTCTTC. This codes for CASSYPGLAGVNEQFF. The full variable domain, with the rest looked up from reference TRBV11-2 and TRBJ2-1, is EAGVAQSPRYKIIEKRQSVAFWCNPISGHATLYWYQQILGQGPKLLIQFQNNGVVDDSQLPKDRFSAERLKGVDSTLKIQPAKLEDSAVYLCASSYPGLAGVNEQFFGPGTRLTVL.

This clone was found once. The V gene is TRBV28, the J gene TRBJ2-3, with 10 bases lining up with TRBD2. This CDR3 is built from 16 residues. Germline loops: CDR1 MDHEN, CDR2 SYDVKM. V trimming: 4 bases; J trimming: 1 base; junction bases outside the gene matches: 5. The chain's CDR3 is CASSSSGGYGTDTQYF. The CDR3 nucleotides read TGTGCCAGCAGTTCTAGCGGGGGTTATGGCACAGATACGCAGTATTTT. The full variable domain, in which reference TRBV28 and TRBJ2-3 provide the parts outside the CDR3, is DVKVTQSSRYLVKRTGEKVFLECVQDMDHENMFWYRQDPGLGLRLIYFSYDVKMKEKGDIPEGYSVSREKKERFSLILESASTNQTSMYLCASSSSGGYGTDTQYFGPGTRLTVL.

CDR3 amino acids: CASSLIAGTSGNSYNEQFF. The CDR3 DNA reads TGCGCCAGCAGCTTAATAGCAGGGACTAGCGGGAACTCCTACAATGAGCAGTTCTTC. This rearrangement joins TRBV5-1 to TRBJ2-1; TRBD2 agrees at 13 bases. Germline loops: CDR1 SGHRS, CDR2 YFSETQ. This CDR3 is built from 19 residues. The trim removed 2 bases at V and 0 bases at J, leaving 8 bases unmatched.

The chain recombines TRBV6-5 with TRBJ2-1, with D maybe TRBD2 (6 bases). The CDR3 is 14 residues long. V was shortened by 5 bases and J by 8 bases, with 16 bases between the two germline ends. Germline V gene data show CDR1 as MNHEY and CDR2 as SVGAGI. The CDR3 DNA is TGTGCCAGCAGTGCCCGGGAGCGAGGCGATGAGCAGTTCTTC. It yields the protein CASSARERGDEQFF.

This chain joins TRBV19 and TRBJ1-1; D not resolved. Per germline, CDR1 LNHDA and CDR2 SQIVND (reference sequence). The CDR3 consists of 13 residues. V lost 4 bases, J lost 4 bases, and 10 bases lay in between. CDR3 amino acids: CASSSSAGTEAFF. DNA of the CDR3: TGTGCCAGTAGTAGTTCCGCCGGCACTGAAGCTTTCTTT.

The V call is TRBV5-4, the J call TRBJ1-1, with 7 nucleotides matching TRBD1. Germline loops: CDR1 SGHNT, CDR2 YYREEE (reference sequence). CDR3 length: 14 amino acids. The J segment lost 6 bases and the V segment lost 4 bases, leaving 9 bases of the junction unmatched. The CDR3: CASSPQGSDAEAFF. DNA for the CDR3: TGTGCCAGCAGCCCACAGGGGAGTGACGCTGAAGCTTTCTTT.

This clone appeared once. Additional DNA sequences in this sample encode the identical CDR3. This chain links TRBV6-1 with TRBJ2-7, with 11 bases matching TRBD1. Germline CDR1 and CDR2: MNHNS and SASEGT. V lost 6 bases, J lost 3 bases, and 4 bases stayed unmatched. The CDR3 consists of 14 residues. The CDR3 spells CASRPGQGGYEQYF. In DNA, the CDR3 is TGTGCCAGCAGACCGGGACAGGGGGGCTACGAGCAGTACTTC.

This clone was detected only once. V gene TRBV5-6 combines with J gene TRBJ2-1; 7 bases are shared with TRBD1. The CDR3 consists of 13 residues. J gave up 3 bases and V 5 bases, and 2 bases lay outside the gene matches. Germline CDR1 and CDR2: SGHDT and YYEEEE. CDR3 in amino acids: CASSRDSYNEQFF. For the CDR3, the DNA is TGTGCCAGCAGTCGGGACAGCTACAATGAGCAGTTCTTC.

The chain joins TRBV4-3 to TRBJ2-2, with TRBD2 matching over 7 bases. Germline assignment: CDR1 LGHNA and CDR2 YSLEER. The CDR3 length is 21 residues. Trimming took 0 bases from V and 4 from J; bases not matched to a gene: 20. The CDR3 protein is CASSQEKGGSVVAGVTGELFF. The CDR3 nucleotides read TGCGCCAGCAGCCAAGAAAAGGGCGGGTCGGTGGTAGCGGGCGTCACCGGGGAGCTGTTTTTT.

This chain uses TRBV19 with TRBJ2-7, with a weak D call TRBD1 (8 bases). This CDR3 comprises 15 residues. Germline CDR1 and CDR2: LNHDA and SQIVND (reference sequence). The V and J ends lost 4 bases and 3 bases respectively, with 16 bases between them. Here the CDR3 reads CASSRRTGRDYEQYF. CDR3 nucleotides: TGTGCCAGTAGTAGACGGACAGGGAGGGACTACGAGCAGTACTTC.

The gene calls are TRBV30 and TRBJ2-1; maybe TRBD2 (5 bases). Trimming left V 3 bases short and J 10 bases short, with 10 bases between. This CDR3 has 11 amino acids. Germline CDR1 GTSNPN, CDR2 SVGIG (reference sequence). The CDR3 region has the DNA TGTGCCTGGAGCCGGACTTTAGAGCAGTTCTTC. Translated: CAWSRTLEQFF.

This chain connects TRBV6-1 to TRBJ2-5; 7 bases agree with TRBD1. The DNA end is more similar to TRBJ2-7, so the J call may be wrong. CDR1 and CDR2 (germline): MNHNS, SASEGT. This CDR3 has 13 residues. DNA of the CDR3: TGTGCCAGCAGTGAAAGGGGGCCCTACGAGCAGTACTTC. It specifies CASSERGPYEQYF.

The V and J genes are TRBV4-2 and TRBJ2-1, with D unclear. CDR1 and CDR2 (germline): LGHNA, YNFKEQ. The CDR3 has 14 residues. Deletions cut 3 bases from V and 9 bases from J, with 15 bases between. The CDR3 bases are TGTGCCAGCAGCCAGGTCCTCGACTCTGGTGAGCAGTTCTTC. Translating it yields CASSQVLDSGEQFF.

The CDR3 nucleotides are TGCGCCAGCAGCCGGACAGGGGATAGGGATCAGCCCCAGCATTTT. It translates to CASSRTGDRDQPQHF. The chain has TRBV5-1 and TRBJ1-5; 9 bases match TRBD1. CDR3 size: 15 residues. Germline CDR1 reads SGHRS; CDR2 reads YFSETQ. J lost 5 bases, V lost 4 bases, and 7 bases had no gene match.

The chain links TRBV2 to TRBJ2-4; D perhaps matches TRBD2 (5 bases). The CDR3 loop spans 15 amino acids. V dropped 7 bases and J dropped 2 bases, with 15 bases sitting between them. CDR1 is SNHLY and CDR2 is FYNNEI in the germline V gene. The chain's CDR3 is CASTGNAASKNIQYF. CDR3 bases: TGTGCCAGCACGGGAAACGCCGCCTCCAAAAACATTCAGTACTTC.

This chain links TRBV18 with TRBJ2-7; a possible D gene is TRBD1 (6 bases). Per germline, CDR1 KGHSH and CDR2 LQKENI. This CDR3 has 12 residues. Trimming shortened V by 3 bases and J by 7 bases, and 10 bases separated the two germline ends. The CDR3, as DNA: TGTGCCAGCTCACCGAGGGACAAGGAGCAGTACTTC. It codes for CASSPRDKEQYF.